This T cell receptor beta chain was retrieved from a study of cytomegalovirus exposure and HLA in healthy donors. The study's findings and limits: What was likely a sequencing artifact was a cluster of highly shared sequence variants. In a later analysis, a genetic analysis reported fewer productive-TCR N-insertions in an Asian-associated ancestry cluster than the cohort average.

Likely unrecorded immune exposures existed in these nominally healthy donors. This clone has just a few counts. Its antigen is currently unknown. PCR employed 60 Vbeta and 13 Jbeta primers. The repertoire was sequenced with immunoSEQ multiplex PCR; TCRdb's copy has only in-frame clones and lacks some. The repertoire consists of about 120,000 clones, with roughly 62% occurring once and the leading ten covering 1.5% to 2%. This CDR3 spans 16 amino acids. V was clipped by 0 bases and J by 2 bases, with 13 bases between them. The germline gives CDR1 PRHDT, CDR2 FYEKMQ (reference sequence). The chain carries TRBV13 and TRBJ1-2, with D hard to call. This clonotype was sampled from a man aged 30-40 years in good health and CMV-seropositive. Sequencing was carried out using PBMCs. The CDR3 reads CASSLGGERFNYGYTF. In DNA form, the CDR3 reads TGTGCCAGCAGCTTAGGTGGGGAGAGGTTCAACTATGGCTACACCTTC.